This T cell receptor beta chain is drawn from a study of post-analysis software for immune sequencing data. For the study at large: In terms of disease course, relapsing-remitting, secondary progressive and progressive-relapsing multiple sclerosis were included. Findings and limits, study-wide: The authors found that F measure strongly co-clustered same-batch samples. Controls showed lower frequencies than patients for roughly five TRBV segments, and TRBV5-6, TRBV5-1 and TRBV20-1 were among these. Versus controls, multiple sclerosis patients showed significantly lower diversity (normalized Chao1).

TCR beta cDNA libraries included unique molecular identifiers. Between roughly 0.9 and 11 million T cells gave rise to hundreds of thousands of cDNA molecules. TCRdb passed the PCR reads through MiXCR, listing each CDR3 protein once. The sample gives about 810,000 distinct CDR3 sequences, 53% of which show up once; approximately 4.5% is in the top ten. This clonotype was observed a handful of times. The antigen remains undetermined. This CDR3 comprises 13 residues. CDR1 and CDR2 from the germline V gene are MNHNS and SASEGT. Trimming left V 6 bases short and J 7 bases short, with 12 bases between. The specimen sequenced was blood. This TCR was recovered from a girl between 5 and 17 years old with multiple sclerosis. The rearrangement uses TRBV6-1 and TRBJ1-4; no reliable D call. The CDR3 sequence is CASRDSLVEKLFF. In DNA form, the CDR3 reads TGTGCCAGCAGGGATAGCCTTGTTGAAAAACTGTTTTTT.